Following are 20 T cell receptor beta chains from one sample sequenced in a study of T-cell memory formation after mild COVID-19. TCRdb recomputed calls from the 5' RACE reads with MiXCR, one row per CDR3 protein. The data show roughly 250,000 distinct CDR3 sequences, around 17% seen once. Material for sequencing was PBMCs or a T cell subset sorted from them (not recorded which). These TCRs come from a man younger than 30 who had mild COVID-19 (a few samples of this study predate the infection). Cell type and time point are not known.

The J gene is TRBJ2-2, the V gene TRBV24-1, with D unresolved. CDR1 KGHDR and CDR2 SFDVKD come from the germline V gene. This CDR3 is built from 16 residues. Trimming left V 4 bases short and J 5 bases short, with 16 bases between. The CDR3 loop is CATSDTAGSKTGELFF. CDR3 in DNA: TGTGCCACCAGTGACACCGCCGGCTCAAAGACCGGGGAGCTGTTTTTT.

This clonotype was found many times. The J gene is TRBJ2-5, the V gene TRBV12-3 or TRBV12-4; no clear D gene. This CDR3 spans 15 amino acids. V lost 3 bases to trimming and J lost 4 bases, with 15 bases between them. The chain's CDR3 is CASSLGTTQRETQYF. CDR3 DNA sequence: TGTGCCAGCAGTTTGGGAACCACACAAAGAGAGACCCAGTACTTC.

This clonotype came up a few times. This chain links TRBV4-3 with TRBJ1-4; D is undetermined. Germline V gives CDR1 LGHNA, CDR2 YSLEER. This CDR3 has 15 amino acids. V gave up 2 bases and J gave up 6 bases, with 13 bases separating them. In DNA, the CDR3 is TGCGCCAGCAGCCAAAGTCCTTCGGAGGATGAAAAACTGTTTTTT. This encodes CASSQSPSEDEKLFF.

This clonotype was seen a few times. The chain couples TRBV5-1 to TRBJ2-1; 10 bases align to TRBD1. Germline CDR1 reads SGHRS; CDR2 reads YFSETQ. The V and J ends lost 3 bases and 8 bases, in that order; junction bases with no gene match: 8. The CDR3 loop spans 15 amino acids. CDR3 DNA: TGCGCCAGCAGCTCAACCGGGACAGGGGTGGATGAGCAGTTCTTC. It yields the protein CASSSTGTGVDEQFF.

This clonotype has a handful of counts. The V gene is TRBV7-2, the J gene TRBJ1-3, with TRBD1 as a possible D gene (6 bases). Trimming removed 5 bases at V and 4 bases at J, with 18 bases between. Looked up from germline, CDR1 is SGHTA and CDR2 is FQGNSA. CDR3 size: 16 residues. The CDR3 DNA follows: TGTGCCAGCAGCCCACCGGGACACCGAAGGGGAAACACCATATATTTT. Its translation is CASSPPGHRRGNTIYF.

V and J are TRBV6-6 and TRBJ2-7; 8 nucleotides line up with TRBD1. This CDR3 spans 17 amino acids. With 0 bases clipped from V and 1 base from J, the junction kept 8 bases outside the gene matches. CDR1 is MNHNY and CDR2 is SVGAGI in the germline V gene (reference sequence). The CDR3 bases are TGTGCCAGCAGTTACTCGTTGGACAGGGTAGTTTCCTACGAGCAGTACGTC. Translation: CASSYSLDRVVSYEQYV.

This clonotype was counted only a few times. This chain links TRBV11-2 with TRBJ2-1; tentative D call: TRBD2 (5 bases). Germline V gene sequence: CDR1 SGHAT, CDR2 FQNNGV. The CDR3 is 14 residues long. V lost 5 bases and J 5 bases, leaving 13 bases between the germline ends. The CDR3 protein is CASSPRGGHNEQFF. The CDR3 DNA sequence: TGTGCCAGCAGCCCCCGAGGAGGCCACAATGAGCAGTTCTTC.

The chain combines TRBV6-5 with TRBJ1-6; D unclear. Germline CDR1 reads MNHEY; CDR2 reads SVGAGI. The CDR3 length is 14 residues. With 6 bases removed from V and 11 bases from J, the gap between germline ends came to 17 bases. Written as DNA, the CDR3 is TGTGCCAGCAGCCTCTTGGATTCGACCGCACCCCTCCACTTT. Translation gives CASSLLDSTAPLHF.

J is TRBJ2-1 and V is TRBV7-2; TRBD2 matches at 15 bases. This CDR3 comprises 19 residues. With 5 bases clipped from V and 4 bases from J, the junction kept 12 bases outside the gene matches. The germline gives CDR1 SGHTA, CDR2 FQGNSA. The chain's CDR3 is CASSIRTSGGATWYNEQFF. The CDR3 DNA reads as TGTGCCAGCAGCATAAGGACTAGCGGGGGGGCGACTTGGTACAATGAGCAGTTCTTC.

This clonotype was observed a few times. The genes are TRBV4-1 and TRBJ2-5; 7 bases fit TRBD2. With 4 bases clipped from V and 1 base from J, the junction kept 6 bases outside the gene matches. The CDR3 contains 15 residues. CDR1 is MGHRA and CDR2 is YSYEKL in the germline V gene. The CDR3 DNA reads as TGCGCCAGCAGCCCCCACGGGACTATCCAAGAGACCCAGTACTTC. Translated: CASSPHGTIQETQYF.

This clonotype was seen many times. The chain recombines TRBV5-1 with TRBJ2-7, with TRBD1 identical over 7 bases. Trimming took 2 bases from V and 2 from J; bases not matched to a gene: 4. This CDR3 region has 14 residues. Germline V gene lookup returns CDR1 SGHRS and CDR2 YFSETQ. The CDR3 DNA is TGCGCCAGCAGCTTCGGGGACAGACCCTACGAGCAGTACTTC. Its protein is CASSFGDRPYEQYF.

This chain connects TRBV5-4 to TRBJ2-3; D not resolved. The CDR3 covers 11 residues. CDR1 is SGHNT, CDR2 YYREEE, per germline (reference sequence). V was cut by 3 bases and J by 8 bases, with 7 bases left in between. The CDR3 is CASSYIGTQYF. Written as DNA, the CDR3 is TGTGCCAGCAGCTACATCGGTACGCAGTATTTT.

This clonotype has a handful of counts. V is TRBV20-1 and J is TRBJ1-3, with TRBD1 as a possible D gene (5 bases). The CDR3 sequence is 12 residues long. With 7 bases removed from V and 4 bases from J, the gap between germline ends came to 11 bases. Germline V gene data show CDR1 as DFQATT and CDR2 as SNEGSKA (reference sequence). The CDR3 DNA reads as TGCAGTGGGGAGGGGTCAGGAAACACCATATATTTT. Translating gives CSGEGSGNTIYF.

The chain recombines TRBV3-1 with TRBJ1-3; TRBD1 might be the D (5 bases). Between the trimmed V and J ends, which lost 2 bases and 1 base, there was a span of 6 bases. This CDR3 spans 14 amino acids. From germline, CDR1 is LGHDT and CDR2 YNNKEL (reference sequence). The CDR3 reads CASSQSGSGNTIYF. As DNA, the CDR3 is TGTGCCAGCAGCCAATCAGGGTCTGGAAACACCATATATTTT.

This clonotype was detected a few times. The chain recombines TRBV5-1 with TRBJ1-2; 9 nucleotides match TRBD1. The CDR3 covers 14 residues. Trimming at V came to 2 bases and at J to 5 bases, leaving 4 bases not matched to a gene. The germline V gene encodes CDR1 SGHRS and CDR2 YFSETQ. The CDR3 sequence: CASSFTGQGYGYTF. CDR3 DNA: TGCGCCAGCAGCTTTACGGGACAGGGTTATGGCTACACCTTC.

The J gene is TRBJ1-2, the V gene TRBV7-9, with 7 bases matching TRBD1. Losses at the gene ends were 5 bases for V and 0 bases for J; bases not matched to a gene: 3. Germline loops: CDR1 SEHNR, CDR2 FQNEAQ (reference sequence). CDR3 length: 14 residues. Written as DNA, the CDR3 is TGTGCCAGCAGCAACAGGGGAGCTAACTATGGCTACACCTTC. Translated, it gives CASSNRGANYGYTF.

This clonotype occurred a few times. The chain employs TRBV5-6 and TRBJ2-7; 10 nucleotides match TRBD1. The CDR3 contains 14 residues. Germline trimming cut 5 bases from V and 3 bases from J; bases unmatched to any gene: 5. The V gene's germline CDR1 is SGHDT and CDR2 YYEEEE. The CDR3 loop is CASRGQGRYYEQYF. CDR3 in DNA: TGTGCCAGCAGGGGACAGGGGAGGTACTACGAGCAGTACTTC. Looking up the rest from reference TRBV5-6 and TRBJ2-7 gives the full variable domain: DAGVTQSPTHLIKTRGQQVTLRCSPKSGHDTVSWYQQALGQGPQFIFQYYEEEERQRGNFPDRFSGHQFPNYSSELNVNALLLGDSALYLCASRGQGRYYEQYFGPGTRLTVT.

This clonotype was detected only a few times. V is TRBV28 and J is TRBJ2-5; no clear D. Looked up from germline, CDR1 is MDHEN and CDR2 is SYDVKM. V was pared by 5 bases and J by 2 bases, with 9 bases between. There are 13 residues in the CDR3. In DNA form, the CDR3 reads TGTGCCAGCAGTCCGACGAATCAAGAGACCCAGTACTTC. Protein: CASSPTNQETQYF.

This clonotype came up a few times. This CDR3 reads CASSLDGQGFEKLFF. The CDR3 DNA reads as TGTGCCAGCAGCTTGGACGGACAGGGATTTGAAAAACTGTTTTTT. The V call is TRBV7-2, the J call TRBJ1-4; 8 bases line up with TRBD1. Germline loops: CDR1 SGHTA, CDR2 FQGNSA. The CDR3 runs 15 residues. The V gene end was trimmed by 3 bases and the J gene end by 7 bases; junction bases not matched to a gene: 7.

Many counts were recorded for this clonotype. This chain connects TRBV6-5 to TRBJ2-7, with D possibly matching TRBD1 (6 bases). Germline V gene lookup returns CDR1 MNHEY and CDR2 SVGAGI. The CDR3 sequence is 14 residues long. Trimming shortened V by 6 bases and J by 0 bases, and 12 bases separated the two germline ends. The CDR3 coding sequence is TGTGCCAGCAGACCCAGGGGTGGCTCCTACGAGCAGTACGTC. The encoded protein is CASRPRGGSYEQYV.